The 31 T cell receptor beta chains given below trace back to one sample, sequenced in a study of T-cell reconstitution after alpha-beta-depleted transplantation in children. Using unique molecular identifiers, the investigators prepared the TCRbeta library. In TCRdb, the PCR reads were re-called with MiXCR into one record per CDR3 protein. The sample yields about 250,000 distinct CDR3 sequences, around 25% seen once. The sequenced sample was PBMCs, mostly from graft donor cells, obtained 360 days after TCRalphabeta/CD19-depleted stem cell transplant. All receptors derive from a female patient aged 2-10 years who had a stem cell transplant for congenital amegakaryocytic thrombocytopenia, so the T cells may come from the graft donor.

V and J are TRBV5-6 and TRBJ2-2; the D gene is possibly TRBD2 (6 bases). This CDR3 comprises 17 residues. Germline lookup yields CDR1 SGHDT and CDR2 YYEEEE. V was trimmed by 1 base and J by 11 bases, leaving 24 bases between them. This CDR3 reads CASSLNGRLEPIFELFF. In DNA, the CDR3 is TGTGCCAGCAGCTTGAACGGACGACTAGAACCAATTTTCGAGCTGTTTTTT. Supplemented by reference TRBV5-6 and TRBJ2-2, the full variable domain reads DAGVTQSPTHLIKTRGQQVTLRCSPKSGHDTVSWYQQALGQGPQFIFQYYEEEERQRGNFPDRFSGHQFPNYSSELNVNALLLGDSALYLCASSLNGRLEPIFELFFGEGSRLTVL.

This clonotype was seen many times. The chain recombines TRBV5-1 with TRBJ2-3; 7 bases map to TRBD2. The J segment lost 0 bases and the V segment lost 4 bases, leaving 5 bases of the junction unmatched. The germline gives CDR1 SGHRS, CDR2 YFSETQ. The CDR3 loop spans 15 amino acids. CDR3 in DNA: TGCGCCAGCAGCCCACTAGCGCCGAGCACAGATACGCAGTATTTT. As protein: CASSPLAPSTDTQYF.

This clonotype was counted a few times. This rearrangement joins TRBV11-3 to TRBJ2-7; D unclear. V lost 3 bases and J 3 bases, leaving 3 bases between the germline ends. Germline lookup yields CDR1 SGHNT and CDR2 YENEEA. The CDR3 runs 11 residues. CDR3 in amino acids: CASSFNYEQYF. CDR3 in DNA: TGTGCCAGCAGCTTCAACTACGAGCAGTACTTC.

A few counts support this clonotype. The DNA of the CDR3 is TGTGCCAGCAGTTACGTGACAGGGGGTAGGGGCTATGGCTACACCTTC. Translated: CASSYVTGGRGYGYTF. This chain joins TRBV12-3 or TRBV12-4 and TRBJ1-2; 9 bases align to TRBD1. V lost 4 bases, J lost 4 bases, and 10 bases stayed unmatched. The CDR3 runs to 16 residues.

This clonotype was detected only a few times. The V gene is TRBV4-3, the J gene TRBJ2-1; 8 bases fit TRBD2. V lost 0 bases and J lost 7; bases outside the gene matches: 5. This CDR3 is 15 amino acids long. The germline gives CDR1 LGHNA, CDR2 YSLEER. The CDR3 region is CASSQDIAGMNEQFF. In DNA, the CDR3 is TGCGCCAGCAGCCAAGATATAGCGGGAATGAATGAGCAGTTCTTC.

This clonotype appeared many times. The chain has TRBV12-3 or TRBV12-4 and TRBJ2-7; no definite D call. CDR3 length: 14 amino acids. V was clipped by 1 base and J by 2 bases, with 9 bases between them. CDR3 amino acids: CASSLVAQTYEQYF. The CDR3 DNA sequence: TGTGCCAGCAGTTTAGTGGCGCAGACCTACGAGCAGTACTTC.

In this sample, this clonotype turned up many times. This chain connects TRBV20-1 to TRBJ1-6, with a weak D call TRBD1 (5 bases). The germline V gene has CDR1 DFQATT and CDR2 SNEGSKA (reference sequence). V lost 3 bases and J lost 6, with 12 bases in between. The CDR3 sequence is 14 residues long. The CDR3 region is CSASTGGGNSPLHF. CDR3 DNA sequence: TGCAGTGCTAGTACAGGAGGCGGTAATTCACCCCTCCACTTT.

This clonotype was counted between two and nine times. The chain combines TRBV25-1 with TRBJ2-1; 14 bases align to TRBD2. There are 17 residues in the CDR3. V trimming: 10 bases; J trimming: 4 bases; junction bases outside the gene matches: 12. CDR1 MGHDK and CDR2 SYGVNS come from the germline V gene. The CDR3 sequence: CAIAGTSGRPGYNEQFF. DNA for the CDR3: TGTGCCATCGCCGGGACTAGCGGGAGACCTGGGTACAATGAGCAGTTCTTC.

This chain joins TRBV13 and TRBJ2-7; the match to TRBD2 covers 13 bases. J lost 6 bases, V lost 5 bases, and 4 bases had no gene match. Germline V gene data show CDR1 as PRHDT and CDR2 as FYEKMQ (reference sequence). This CDR3 comprises 14 residues. The CDR3 DNA follows: TGTGCCAGCAGCACTAGCGGGAGGGCGGGCGAGCAGTACTTC. It encodes CASSTSGRAGEQYF.

This clonotype was counted only a few times. The V and J genes are TRBV28 and TRBJ1-4; possibly TRBD1 for D (6 bases). The CDR3 runs 13 residues. The V gene lost 8 bases and the J gene lost 1 base, with 8 bases spanning the gap. The V gene's germline CDR1 is MDHEN and CDR2 SYDVKM. The CDR3 protein is CASADRTNEKLFF. CDR3 nucleotide sequence: TGTGCCAGCGCGGACAGAACTAATGAAAAACTGTTTTTT.

This clonotype has only a few counts. V usage is TRBV15 and J usage is TRBJ1-2; no firm D call. Trimming cost V 6 bases and J 0 bases, with 11 bases left between them. Germline loops: CDR1 LNHNV, CDR2 YYDKDF (reference sequence). The CDR3 extends over 14 amino acids. Written as DNA, the CDR3 is TGTGCCACCAGTTGGTCAGGCCCTAACTATGGCTACACCTTC. Protein sequence: CATSWSGPNYGYTF. Combining the CDR3 with reference TRBV15 and TRBJ1-2 gives the whole variable domain DAMVIQNPRYQVTQFGKPVTLSCSQTLNHNVMYWYQQKSSQAPKLLFHYYDKDFNNEADTPDNFQSRRPNTSFCFLDIRSPGLGDTAMYLCATSWSGPNYGYTFGSGTRLTVV.

This clonotype was picked up one time. The rearrangement uses TRBV20-1 and TRBJ1-1, with a tentative D call TRBD1 (5 bases). This CDR3 comprises 15 residues. Deletions cut 6 bases from V and 0 bases from J, with 17 bases between. Germline-derived CDR1 and CDR2 are DFQATT and SNEGSKA (reference sequence). CDR3 sequence reads: CSAILPWTMNTEAFF. DNA for the CDR3: TGCAGTGCCATCCTGCCCTGGACAATGAACACTGAAGCTTTCTTT.

This clonotype was recorded a few times. The chain carries TRBV27 and TRBJ2-1, with TRBD2 identical over 9 bases. V gave up 6 bases and J gave up 4 bases; unmatched junction bases: 7. The germline CDR1 and CDR2 sequences are MNHEY and SMNVEV (reference sequence). There are 15 residues in the CDR3. DNA for the CDR3: TGTGCCAGCAGAGAGGGCGGGGGGGTATACAATGAGCAGTTCTTC. Amino acids: CASREGGGVYNEQFF.

V is TRBV12-3 or TRBV12-4 and J is TRBJ2-5; 7 bases map to TRBD1. V shed 6 bases and J 3 bases; nucleotides not matched to a gene: 16. The CDR3 has 17 residues. The CDR3: CASSPRQGAHPKETQYF. CDR3 nucleotides: TGTGCCAGCAGCCCCCGACAGGGAGCCCATCCAAAAGAGACCCAGTACTTC.

This clonotype was seen ten or more times. The chain employs TRBV12-3 or TRBV12-4 and TRBJ2-1; D is possibly TRBD1 (5 bases). The CDR3 contains 13 residues. V was trimmed by 8 bases and J by 6 bases, leaving 14 bases between them. The CDR3 DNA reads TGTGCCAGCGGTCAGGGATGGGCCAATGAGCAGTTCTTC. Amino acid sequence: CASGQGWANEQFF.

This clonotype appeared a few times. V usage is TRBV12-3 or TRBV12-4 and J usage is TRBJ2-3; D unresolved. V gave up 7 bases and J gave up 2 bases, with 10 bases separating them. The CDR3 length is 13 residues. The CDR3 protein is CASKPYPTDTQYF. CDR3 nucleotides: TGTGCCAGCAAGCCTTACCCCACAGATACGCAGTATTTT.

This chain links TRBV12-3 or TRBV12-4 with TRBJ2-1; maybe TRBD1 (5 bases). The CDR3 has 13 amino acids. Between the trimmed V and J ends, which lost 6 bases and 2 bases, there was a span of 8 bases. The CDR3 is CASSPRAYNEQFF. DNA of the CDR3: TGTGCCAGCAGCCCCAGGGCCTACAATGAGCAGTTCTTC.

This clonotype was counted once. The V call is TRBV5-4, the J call TRBJ1-1; D gene uncertain. In germline, CDR1 is SGHNT, CDR2 YYREEE (reference sequence). This CDR3 has 17 amino acids. V lost 2 bases to trimming and J lost 2 bases, with 19 bases between them. DNA for the CDR3: TGTGCCAGCAGCTTAACCCGTACGGCAAGTGGCAACACTGAAGCTTTCTTT. It encodes CASSLTRTASGNTEAFF.

This clonotype was detected only a few times. The gene calls are TRBV12-5 and TRBJ2-7, with 8 bases fitting TRBD1. V lost 0 bases to trimming and J lost 2 bases; unmatched junction nucleotides: 6. Germline V gene data show CDR1 as LGHNT and CDR2 as FRNRAP. The CDR3 has 16 amino acids. The CDR3 DNA is TGTGCTAGTGGTTTGGTACTGAGACAGGGGACCTACGAGCAGTACTTC. Protein: CASGLVLRQGTYEQYF.

This clonotype was detected a few times. The J gene is TRBJ1-2, the V gene TRBV7-9, with D maybe TRBD1 (6 bases). This CDR3 comprises 14 residues. Germline CDR1 and CDR2: SEHNR and FQNEAQ (reference sequence). V dropped 5 bases and J dropped 5 bases, with 15 bases sitting between them. The chain's CDR3 is CASSEQGQGYGYTF. The CDR3 DNA reads TGTGCCAGCAGCGAACAGGGCCAGGGATATGGCTACACCTTC. The full variable domain, rest sourced from reference TRBV7-9 and TRBJ1-2, is DTGVSQNPRHKITKRGQNVTFRCDPISEHNRLYWYRQTLGQGPEFLTYFQNEAQLEKSRLLSDRFSAERPKGSFSTLEIQRTEQGDSAMYLCASSEQGQGYGYTFGSGTRLTVV.

This clonotype was recorded a few times. The chain employs TRBV12-3 or TRBV12-4 and TRBJ2-6; D gene unclear. The CDR3 is made up of 16 amino acids. Trimming took 1 base from V and 0 from J, leaving 7 bases between them. The CDR3 region is CASSLGWTSGANVLTF. CDR3 DNA: TGTGCCAGCAGTTTAGGTTGGACCTCTGGGGCCAACGTCCTGACTTTC.

J is TRBJ2-1 and V is TRBV7-2, with 8 bases matching TRBD2. The ends lost 7 bases at V and 3 bases at J; junction bases unmatched: 8. The germline CDR1 and CDR2 sequences are SGHTA and FQGNSA. The CDR3 totals 15 residues. The CDR3 DNA is TGTGCCAGCACCCAGGGGAGCGGGGGCTACAATGAGCAGTTCTTC. It specifies CASTQGSGGYNEQFF.

The rearrangement joins TRBV6-6 to TRBJ1-5; 7 nucleotides agree with TRBD1. The germline V gene encodes CDR1 MNHNY and CDR2 SVGAGI (reference sequence). The J segment lost 2 bases and the V segment lost 8 bases, leaving 0 bases of the junction unmatched. CDR3 length: 12 residues. In nucleotides, the CDR3 is TGTGCCAGCGACAGGGGCAATCAGCCCCAGCATTTT. This codes for CASDRGNQPQHF.

The chain is built from TRBV2 and TRBJ2-3; D may be TRBD2 (5 bases). Germline CDR1 reads SNHLY; CDR2 reads FYNNEI. Trimming cost V 4 bases and J 3 bases, with 11 bases left between them. There are 14 residues in the CDR3. CDR3 protein: CASSARTGTDTQYF. The CDR3 nucleotides are TGTGCCAGCAGTGCGAGGACGGGAACAGATACGCAGTATTTT.

The V and J genes are TRBV4-1 and TRBJ2-5; perhaps TRBD1 as D (5 bases). The germline V gene encodes CDR1 MGHRA and CDR2 YSYEKL. The CDR3 is 15 amino acids. The V end lost 3 bases, the J end lost 2 bases, and 13 bases lay between the germline ends. CDR3 protein: CASSQAGYLQETQYF. The CDR3 region has the DNA TGCGCCAGCAGCCAGGCAGGGTATCTTCAAGAGACCCAGTACTTC.

The chain couples TRBV20-1 to TRBJ2-4; D may be TRBD1 (5 bases). From germline, CDR1 is DFQATT and CDR2 SNEGSKA (reference sequence). V lost 3 bases and J lost 0, with 9 bases in between. The CDR3 covers 14 residues. This CDR3 is CSASKGLAKNIQYF. The CDR3 DNA reads TGCAGTGCTAGTAAGGGGCTAGCCAAAAACATTCAGTACTTC.

This clonotype was found a few times. The V and J genes are TRBV6-5 and TRBJ2-7, with 7 bases matching TRBD2. V was pared by 6 bases and J by 6 bases, with 11 bases of the junction left unmatched. The germline V gene encodes CDR1 MNHEY and CDR2 SVGAGI. CDR3 length: 14 residues. The CDR3 spells CASRYRDYHLEQYF. CDR3 nucleotides: TGTGCCAGCAGATACCGGGACTACCACCTCGAGCAGTACTTC.

The chain links TRBV29-1 to TRBJ2-1, with 11 bases that match TRBD1. The CDR3 loop spans 14 amino acids. Per germline, CDR1 SQVTM and CDR2 ANQGSEA. V shed 3 bases, J shed 4 bases, and the junction held 2 bases outside the gene matches. The CDR3 region has the DNA TGCAGCGTTGACGGGACAGGGGGTTACAATGAGCAGTTCTTC. This codes for CSVDGTGGYNEQFF.

This clonotype has a count of ten or more. V is TRBV29-1 and J is TRBJ1-1, with D unclear. V lost 7 bases and J 1 base, leaving 10 bases between the germline ends. The germline CDR1 and CDR2 sequences are SQVTM and ANQGSEA. The CDR3 runs to 12 residues. CDR3 protein: CSARDGNTEAFF. The CDR3 DNA sequence: TGCAGCGCCCGGGATGGGAACACTGAAGCTTTCTTT.

The V call is TRBV2, the J call TRBJ1-2; 7 bases match TRBD1. Losses at the gene ends were 6 bases for V and 0 bases for J; bases not matched to a gene: 4. Germline assignment: CDR1 SNHLY and CDR2 FYNNEI. The CDR3 totals 14 residues. The CDR3 nucleotides are TGTGCCAGCAGGAGGGGGCTAGCTAACTATGGCTACACCTTC. This codes for CASRRGLANYGYTF.

The gene calls are TRBV20-1 and TRBJ2-3, with TRBD2 matching over 7 bases. CDR1 and CDR2 (germline): DFQATT, SNEGSKA (reference sequence). V lost 1 base to trimming and J lost 2 bases; unmatched junction nucleotides: 6. The CDR3 is 15 amino acids. CDR3 amino acids: CSARGSAGYTDTQYF. The CDR3 DNA is TGCAGTGCTAGAGGATCAGCGGGGTACACAGATACGCAGTATTTT.